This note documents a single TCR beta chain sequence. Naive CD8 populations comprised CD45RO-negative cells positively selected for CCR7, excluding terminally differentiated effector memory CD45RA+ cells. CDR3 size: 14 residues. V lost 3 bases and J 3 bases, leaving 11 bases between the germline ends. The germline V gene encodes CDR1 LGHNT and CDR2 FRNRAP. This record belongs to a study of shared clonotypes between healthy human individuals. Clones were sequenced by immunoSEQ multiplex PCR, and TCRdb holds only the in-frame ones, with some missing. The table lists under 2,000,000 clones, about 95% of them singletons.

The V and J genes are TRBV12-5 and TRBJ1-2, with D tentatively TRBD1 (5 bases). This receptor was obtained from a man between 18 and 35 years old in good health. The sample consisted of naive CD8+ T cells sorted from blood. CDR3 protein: CASGFPGGDYGYTF. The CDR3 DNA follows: TGTGCTAGTGGTTTTCCGGGGGGGGACTATGGCTACACCTTC.